The clone carrying this T cell receptor beta chain was detected only a few times. Its antigen remains unknown. Germline V gene lookup returns CDR1 SEHNR and CDR2 FQNEAQ (reference sequence). The CDR3 has 12 residues. V shed 6 bases and J shed 6 bases, with 8 bases lying between them. For TCRbeta, the library was prepared with unique molecular identifiers. MiXCR was run by TCRdb on the PCR reads, yielding one entry per CDR3 protein. The top ten clones hold 25% to 35% of a sample with fewer than 85,000 distinct CDR3 sequences, about 14% of them seen once. This sample was taken from a study of T-cell reconstitution after alpha-beta-depleted transplantation in children. Study-level points and caveats: T-cell numbers and diversity, one year after transplant, stemmed largely from T cells that were newly produced.

The material was PBMCs, mostly from graft donor cells, obtained 180 days after TCRalphabeta/CD19-depleted stem cell transplant. J is TRBJ1-4 and V is TRBV7-9; unclear D gene. The origin of this receptor is a male patient aged 2-15 years who had a stem cell transplant for acute lymphoblastic leukemia, so the T cells may come from the graft donor. CDR3 protein: CASSRRDEKLFF. The CDR3 DNA follows: TGTGCCAGCAGTCGGAGGGATGAAAAACTGTTTTTT.